A selection of T cell receptor beta chains follows, all from one sample in a study of blood T cell repertoires in COVID-19. Produced via immunoSEQ multiplex PCR; TCRdb's table is partial and in-frame only. This table holds fewer than 30,000 clones, 81% found once. The sequenced sample consisted of peripheral blood. Receptors were obtained from an older woman with acute or convalescent COVID-19. CDR3s leave out the opening cysteine and the closing phenylalanine or tryptophan. Each record gives: CDR3 length, clone size, V gene, D gene, J gene, CDR3 protein. The D gene is left open where the match is weak. For some rows the clone size is stated as once, few or many, or as a class when expanded; others skip it.

CDR3 length: 18
clone size: -
V gene: TRBV15
D gene: -
J gene: TRBJ2-6
CDR3 protein: ATSRDLYRAGRTGANVLT

CDR3 length: 13
clone size: -
V gene: TRBV15
D gene: -
J gene: TRBJ1-1
CDR3 protein: ATGPRAGAYTEAF

CDR3 length: 13
clone size: -
V gene: TRBV19
D gene: -
J gene: TRBJ1-2
CDR3 protein: ASSITGMLWFGYT

CDR3 length: 12
clone size: once
V gene: TRBV2
D gene: TRBD1
J gene: TRBJ1-4
CDR3 protein: ASSVTGVSEKLF

CDR3 length: 12
clone size: -
V gene: TRBV7-2
D gene: TRBD1
J gene: TRBJ2-7
CDR3 protein: ASSHRTGAYEQY

CDR3 length: 14
clone size: -
V gene: TRBV25-1
D gene: -
J gene: TRBJ2-7
CDR3 protein: ASSRGLAGSSYEQY

CDR3 length: 13
clone size: -
V gene: TRBV5-1
D gene: -
J gene: TRBJ1-4
CDR3 protein: ASSPTTATNEKLF

CDR3 length: 11
clone size: few
V gene: TRBV11-1
D gene: -
J gene: TRBJ2-7
CDR3 protein: ASSRRDGYEQY

CDR3 length: 10
clone size: once
V gene: TRBV27
D gene: TRBD1
J gene: TRBJ1-1
CDR3 protein: ASSFRTGEAF

CDR3 length: 12
clone size: -
V gene: TRBV5-1
D gene: TRBD1
J gene: TRBJ2-7
CDR3 protein: ASRQQGARGEQY

CDR3 length: 12
clone size: -
V gene: TRBV5-6
D gene: -
J gene: TRBJ1-6
CDR3 protein: ASSIGVVGSPLH

CDR3 length: 13
clone size: -
V gene: TRBV6-1
D gene: -
J gene: TRBJ1-1
CDR3 protein: ASSDGGARTSEAF

CDR3 length: 10
clone size: -
V gene: TRBV2
D gene: -
J gene: TRBJ1-1
CDR3 protein: ASSLTGFEAF

CDR3 length: 12
clone size: -
V gene: TRBV6-5
D gene: -
J gene: TRBJ1-3
CDR3 protein: ASSTESSGNTIY

CDR3 length: 12
clone size: -
V gene: TRBV5-5
D gene: -
J gene: TRBJ2-3
CDR3 protein: ASSSERGTDTQY

CDR3 length: 14
clone size: -
V gene: TRBV30
D gene: -
J gene: TRBJ1-6
CDR3 protein: AWTSPGSLNNSPLH

CDR3 length: 13
clone size: -
V gene: TRBV5-8
D gene: -
J gene: TRBJ2-2
CDR3 protein: ASSRGTANTGELF

CDR3 length: 12
clone size: -
V gene: TRBV9
D gene: -
J gene: TRBJ2-1
CDR3 protein: ASSPRAANNEQF

CDR3 length: 11
clone size: -
V gene: TRBV12-3/TRBV12-4
D gene: -
J gene: TRBJ1-1
CDR3 protein: ASSYFTNTEAF

CDR3 length: 12
clone size: -
V gene: TRBV6-1
D gene: -
J gene: TRBJ1-2
CDR3 protein: ASSETGLGYGYT

CDR3 length: 15
clone size: -
V gene: TRBV9
D gene: TRBD2
J gene: TRBJ2-3
CDR3 protein: ASSVVGSGGAGDTQY

CDR3 length: 13
clone size: -
V gene: TRBV6-6
D gene: TRBD1
J gene: TRBJ1-1
CDR3 protein: ASSSGTGAFTEAF

CDR3 length: 17
clone size: -
V gene: TRBV5-6
D gene: TRBD2
J gene: TRBJ2-4
CDR3 protein: ASSLWERGGRETKNIQY

CDR3 length: 14
clone size: -
V gene: TRBV5-1
D gene: TRBD1
J gene: TRBJ1-2
CDR3 protein: ASSSGTGDTKGGYT

CDR3 length: 11
clone size: -
V gene: TRBV30
D gene: TRBD1
J gene: TRBJ2-7
CDR3 protein: AWRGTGHYEQY

CDR3 length: 14
clone size: -
V gene: TRBV13
D gene: -
J gene: TRBJ2-5
CDR3 protein: ASSLQGSEQQETQY

CDR3 length: 11
clone size: -
V gene: TRBV9
D gene: -
J gene: TRBJ2-2
CDR3 protein: ASSVDWTGELF

CDR3 length: 11
clone size: -
V gene: TRBV30
D gene: TRBD1
J gene: TRBJ1-5
CDR3 protein: AWSRQGDQPQH

CDR3 length: 13
clone size: once
V gene: TRBV4-2
D gene: -
J gene: TRBJ2-3
CDR3 protein: ASSQPSTGTDTQY

CDR3 length: 14
clone size: -
V gene: TRBV5-6
D gene: TRBD1
J gene: TRBJ2-3
CDR3 protein: ASSLERDRDRRTQY

CDR3 length: 11
clone size: -
V gene: TRBV12-3/TRBV12-4
D gene: -
J gene: TRBJ1-1
CDR3 protein: ASSSNPGAEAF

CDR3 length: 13
clone size: -
V gene: TRBV3-1/TRBV3-2
D gene: -
J gene: TRBJ1-1
CDR3 protein: ASSQATGNRVEAF

CDR3 length: 13
clone size: once
V gene: TRBV27
D gene: TRBD1
J gene: TRBJ2-4
CDR3 protein: ASSPEDRVENIQY

CDR3 length: 11
clone size: -
V gene: TRBV7-8
D gene: TRBD1
J gene: TRBJ2-2
CDR3 protein: ASSHRGSGELF

CDR3 length: 12
clone size: -
V gene: TRBV3-1/TRBV3-2
D gene: TRBD1
J gene: TRBJ1-3
CDR3 protein: ASGKGASGNTIY

CDR3 length: 13
clone size: -
V gene: TRBV2
D gene: TRBD1
J gene: TRBJ1-1
CDR3 protein: ASEPGQVTNTEAF

CDR3 length: 14
clone size: -
V gene: TRBV12-5
D gene: TRBD2
J gene: TRBJ2-3
CDR3 protein: ASGLAVAGAYLAQY

CDR3 length: 14
clone size: -
V gene: TRBV7-2
D gene: TRBD2
J gene: TRBJ2-1
CDR3 protein: ASSLSGTSSYNEQF

CDR3 length: 12
clone size: -
V gene: TRBV5-8
D gene: -
J gene: TRBJ1-1
CDR3 protein: ASSFPGNWAEAF

CDR3 length: 12
clone size: -
V gene: TRBV28
D gene: -
J gene: TRBJ2-1
CDR3 protein: ASSFGGAYNEQF

CDR3 length: 13
clone size: -
V gene: TRBV30
D gene: -
J gene: TRBJ1-1
CDR3 protein: AWSAKAQGNTEAF

CDR3 length: 13
clone size: -
V gene: TRBV5-4
D gene: -
J gene: TRBJ1-1
CDR3 protein: ASSGIQGRNTEAF

CDR3 length: 11
clone size: once
V gene: TRBV2
D gene: TRBD1
J gene: TRBJ2-1
CDR3 protein: ASTGQGDNEQF

CDR3 length: 11
clone size: -
V gene: TRBV25-1
D gene: -
J gene: TRBJ1-4
CDR3 protein: ASRRGAGEKLF

CDR3 length: 10
clone size: -
V gene: TRBV12-3/TRBV12-4
D gene: -
J gene: TRBJ1-5
CDR3 protein: ASSLQNQPQH

CDR3 length: 14
clone size: -
V gene: TRBV7-9
D gene: TRBD1
J gene: TRBJ1-1
CDR3 protein: ASSSLSRGRNTEAF

CDR3 length: 17
clone size: -
V gene: TRBV13
D gene: TRBD1
J gene: TRBJ1-1
CDR3 protein: ASSNRDGQGRIWGSEAF

CDR3 length: 11
clone size: -
V gene: TRBV13
D gene: -
J gene: TRBJ2-3
CDR3 protein: ASSLTVADTQY

CDR3 length: 12
clone size: -
V gene: TRBV4-2
D gene: -
J gene: TRBJ1-5
CDR3 protein: ASSQGTETQPQH

CDR3 length: 14
clone size: -
V gene: TRBV4-1
D gene: -
J gene: TRBJ1-2
CDR3 protein: ASSQDVHSLIRGYT

CDR3 length: 15
clone size: -
V gene: TRBV9
D gene: TRBD1
J gene: TRBJ2-2
CDR3 protein: ASSEPRTGWDTGELF